A single sample is the source of the 20 T cell receptor beta chains below, sequenced in a study of shared clonotypes between healthy human individuals. Here immunoSEQ multiplex PCR was the method, and the copy in TCRdb shows in-frame clones only, minus some. Of over a million clones in the sample, more than 65% are singletons; the top ten hold nearly 1.5%. The sequencing sample was made of memory CD4+ T cells sorted from blood. Noted subset: CD45RA-negative fraction. The origin of the receptors is a man aged 18 to 35 in good health.

The V gene is TRBV7-2, the J gene TRBJ1-2; D unresolved. Germline CDR1 is SGHTA and CDR2 is FQGNSA. With 1 base removed from V and 1 base from J, the gap between germline ends came to 7 bases. The CDR3 is made up of 14 amino acids. Here the CDR3 reads CASSLVSINYGYTF. CDR3 coding DNA: TGTGCCAGCAGCTTAGTTTCGATTAACTATGGCTACACCTTC.

The rearrangement links TRBV18 to TRBJ2-7; a weak D match, TRBD1 (6 bases). In germline, CDR1 is KGHSH, CDR2 LQKENI. Trimming pared 3 bases from V and 6 bases from J, leaving 18 bases between. CDR3 size: 15 residues. CDR3 sequence: CASSPPARGTSEQYF. In DNA form, the CDR3 reads TGTGCCAGCTCACCTCCGGCCAGGGGCACCTCCGAGCAGTACTTC.

The chain recombines TRBV2 with TRBJ2-7; 9 nucleotides align to TRBD1. The CDR3 contains 13 residues. V gave up 6 bases and J gave up 2 bases; unmatched junction bases: 2. Germline assignment: CDR1 SNHLY and CDR2 FYNNEI. The CDR3 DNA sequence: TGTGCCAGCAGGGGACAGGGCCCCTACGAGCAGTACTTC. Residues: CASRGQGPYEQYF. Full variable domain (remainder filled in from reference TRBV2 and TRBJ2-7): EPEVTQTPSHQVTQMGQEVILRCVPISNHLYFYWYRQILGQKVEFLVSFYNNEISEKSEIFDDQFSVERPDGSNFTLKIRSTKLEDSAMYFCASRGQGPYEQYFGPGTRLTVT.

The chain employs TRBV10-3 and TRBJ2-7; weak D call: TRBD2 (6 bases). V lost 7 bases and J lost 2, with 12 bases in between. The CDR3 runs 13 residues. The germline V gene has CDR1 ENHRY and CDR2 SYGVKD. The CDR3 loop reads CAIMAGLTYEQYF. CDR3 bases: TGTGCCATCATGGCGGGGTTAACCTACGAGCAGTACTTC.

The chain recombines TRBV6-5 with TRBJ1-4; D call uncertain. CDR1 is MNHEY and CDR2 is SVGAGI in the germline V gene. Trimming pared 2 bases from V and 5 bases from J, leaving 12 bases between. The CDR3 has 15 amino acids. The CDR3: CASSYLGQPNEKLFF. As DNA, the CDR3 is TGTGCCAGCAGTTACCTAGGGCAGCCGAATGAAAAACTGTTTTTT.

CDR3 loop: CASSINGGSYTEAFF. CDR3 in DNA: TGTGCCAGTAGTATAAATGGGGGCTCCTACACTGAAGCTTTCTTT. V is TRBV19 and J is TRBJ1-1; perhaps TRBD1 as D (6 bases). This CDR3 is 15 amino acids long. V lost 2 bases and J lost 3, with 13 bases in between. Germline CDR1 LNHDA, CDR2 SQIVND (reference sequence). Supplemented by reference TRBV19 and TRBJ1-1, the full variable domain reads DGGITQSPKYLFRKEGQNVTLSCEQNLNHDAMYWYRQDPGQGLRLIYYSQIVNDFQKGDIAEGYSVSREKKESFPLTVTSAQKNPTAFYLCASSINGGSYTEAFFGQGTRLTVV.

This clone showed up just a few times. The chain carries TRBV15 and TRBJ2-3, with D unclear. This CDR3 spans 15 amino acids. V lost 1 base and J 4 bases, leaving 12 bases between the germline ends. Germline V gene lookup returns CDR1 LNHNV and CDR2 YYDKDF (reference sequence). CDR3 region: CATSRGPKGSDTQYF. The CDR3 DNA reads as TGTGCCACCAGCAGAGGCCCCAAGGGTTCAGATACGCAGTATTTT.

This clone was found a few times. V is TRBV12-5 and J is TRBJ1-5; 12 bases are shared with TRBD1. There are 14 residues in the CDR3. The V gene's germline CDR1 is LGHNT and CDR2 FRNRAP. V shed 5 bases and J 7 bases; nucleotides not matched to a gene: 3. The CDR3 DNA follows: TGTGCTAGTGGTGGGACAGGGGGCTCCCAGCCCCAGCATTTT. As protein: CASGGTGGSQPQHF.

This chain joins TRBV5-6 and TRBJ2-5, with D perhaps matching TRBD2 (5 bases). This CDR3 is built from 14 residues. Deletions cut 1 base from V and 5 bases from J, with 12 bases between. Germline values: CDR1 SGHDT, CDR2 YYEEEE. The CDR3, as DNA: TGTGCCAGCAGCTTGAACTCCTTAGCGGAGACCCAGTACTTC. This gives the protein CASSLNSLAETQYF.

Here the CDR3 reads CASSASGMYEQYF. CDR3 DNA: TGTGCCAGCAGTGCCTCGGGAATGTACGAGCAGTACTTC. The V gene is TRBV6-1, the J gene TRBJ2-7; a possible D gene is TRBD2 (5 bases). Looked up from germline, CDR1 is MNHNS and CDR2 is SASEGT. The CDR3 length is 13 residues. Trimming cost V 4 bases and J 4 bases, with 11 bases left between them.

The J gene is TRBJ2-3, the V gene TRBV10-1; D remains ambiguous. V was shortened by 8 bases and J by 7 bases, with 16 bases between the two germline ends. CDR1 is WNHNN, CDR2 SYGVQD, per germline (reference sequence). The CDR3 contains 13 residues. Here the CDR3 DNA reads TGCGCCAGCTGTTCGGGTCAGGCAAATACGCAGTATTTT. Translated, it gives CASCSGQANTQYF.

The chain recombines TRBV20-1 with TRBJ2-3; D not certain. V shed 6 bases and J shed 6 bases, with 10 bases lying between them. The CDR3 loop spans 11 amino acids. Germline assignment: CDR1 DFQATT and CDR2 SNEGSKA (reference sequence). The CDR3 protein is CSASLPDTQYF. The CDR3 nucleotides are TGCAGTGCAAGTCTGCCCGATACGCAGTATTTT.

On this clone itself: The germline gene is not matched at one end of the junction; a read error may be the cause. The CDR3 DNA follows: TGTGCTAGCAGCTTAACGCGCCAAGAGACCCAGTACTTC. It encodes CASSLTRQETQYF. The genes are TRBV7-7 and TRBJ2-5, with D unclear. CDR1 is SSHAT and CDR2 is FNYEAQ in the germline V gene (reference sequence). The CDR3 runs 13 residues.

V gene TRBV28 combines with J gene TRBJ2-1; D is unresolved. In germline, CDR1 is MDHEN, CDR2 SYDVKM. This CDR3 contains 17 residues. Trimming took 5 bases from V and 0 from J, leaving 17 bases between them. The DNA of the CDR3 is TGTGCCAGCAGTCCCGCGTCCTCAGGAAGCTCCTACAATGAGCAGTTCTTC. It codes for CASSPASSGSSYNEQFF.

The chain is built from TRBV29-1 and TRBJ1-3; D is undetermined. The germline V gene has CDR1 SQVTM and CDR2 ANQGSEA. The CDR3 contains 13 residues. V shed 6 bases and J shed 0 bases, with 9 bases lying between them. The CDR3 spells CSVLSLSGNTIYF. In DNA form, the CDR3 reads TGCAGCGTCCTCAGCCTCTCTGGAAACACCATATATTTT.

This CDR3 is CASSLERGKGGYTF. The DNA for the CDR3 is TGCGCCAGCAGCTTGGAAAGGGGTAAGGGCGGCTACACCTTC. The chain recombines TRBV5-1 with TRBJ1-2, with D tentatively TRBD1 (5 bases). This CDR3 comprises 14 residues. In germline, CDR1 is SGHRS, CDR2 YFSETQ. V dropped 0 bases and J dropped 8 bases, with 14 bases sitting between them.

This clone was seen more than once but under ten times. CDR3 region: CASRAVQRNSPLHF. CDR3 coding DNA: TGTGCCAGTAGAGCGGTACAGAGGAATTCACCCCTCCACTTT. V is TRBV19 and J is TRBJ1-6; D remains unclear. This CDR3 has 14 amino acids. From germline, CDR1 is LNHDA and CDR2 SQIVND (reference sequence). Between the trimmed V and J ends, which lost 6 bases and 7 bases, there was a span of 13 bases.

On this clone: The sample holds other DNA sequences that translate to the same CDR3. This rearrangement joins TRBV19 to TRBJ2-3; D gene unclear. The germline gives CDR1 LNHDA, CDR2 SQIVND (reference sequence). The CDR3 is made up of 11 amino acids. The V gene lost 3 bases and the J gene lost 5 bases, with 3 bases spanning the gap. The CDR3 sequence is CASSIRDTQYF. The DNA for the CDR3 is TGTGCCAGTAGTATTAGAGATACGCAGTATTTT.

This clone was counted a few times. The chain uses TRBV19 and TRBJ1-5; D gene unclear. Germline lookup yields CDR1 LNHDA and CDR2 SQIVND (reference sequence). V was shortened by 0 bases and J by 7 bases, with 7 bases between the two germline ends. The CDR3 contains 13 residues. DNA for the CDR3: TGTGCCAGTAGTATAGATGAAGGGCAGCCCCAGCATTTT. It codes for CASSIDEGQPQHF.

This sequence joins TRBV19 and TRBJ2-6; 7 bases line up with TRBD1. J lost 4 bases, V lost 6 bases, and 12 bases had no gene match. This CDR3 is built from 17 residues. Germline assignment: CDR1 LNHDA and CDR2 SQIVND (reference sequence). CDR3 region: CASRLHRQGTGANVLTF. In nucleotides, the CDR3 is TGTGCCAGTAGGCTTCATCGACAGGGTACCGGGGCCAACGTCCTGACTTTC.